The rows below give T cell receptor beta chains drawn from one sample of a study of shared clonotypes between healthy human individuals. Clones were sequenced by immunoSEQ multiplex PCR, and TCRdb holds only the in-frame ones, with some missing. The sample includes about 800,000 clones, 96% seen only once; the top ten take 0.2% to 0.25%. Sequencing was performed on naive CD8+ T cells sorted from blood. The source is a young man in good health. The CDR3 runs from the conserved cysteine through the conserved F or W. D genes are given only for firm matches. Clone size is not always given. Where it is, it says once, few, many or a class for expanded clones.

TRBJ2-3	NA	TRBV9	NA	TGTGCCAGCAGCGGGAGACCAGATACGCAGTATTTT	CASSGRPDTQYF
TRBJ1-5	few	TRBV27	NA	TGTGCCAGCAGTTCCAATAGCAATCAGCCCCAGCATTTT	CASSSNSNQPQHF
TRBJ2-1	NA	TRBV9	NA	TGTGCCAGCAGCACAGGACCAAGCTCCTACAATGAGCAGTTCTTC	CASSTGPSSYNEQFF
TRBJ2-5	NA	TRBV5-1	NA	TGCGCCAGCAGCCCGGACCAAGAGACCCAGTACTTC	CASSPDQETQYF
TRBJ2-7	NA	TRBV7-2	TRBD1	TGTGCCAGCAGCACGTACTTTCGTGGGACAGCGGACTACGAGCAGTACTTC	CASSTYFRGTADYEQYF
TRBJ1-5	NA	TRBV27	NA	TGTGCCAGCAGTTTTAGTCGATATAGCAATCAGCCCCAGCATTTT	CASSFSRYSNQPQHF
TRBJ2-1	NA	TRBV14	TRBD2	TGTGCCAGCAGCGGTCTAGCGGGAGCTAATTACAATGAGCAGTTCTTC	CASSGLAGANYNEQFF
TRBJ2-1	NA	TRBV13	TRBD2	TGTGCCAGCAGCCGAGCGGGGGTGATCCACAATGAGCAGTTCTTC	CASSRAGVIHNEQFF
TRBJ2-7	NA	TRBV2	TRBD2	TGTGCCAGCAGTGAGCCGGGGGGGCGCTTCCAGTACTTC	CASSEPGGRFQYF
TRBJ1-5	NA	TRBV10-2	NA	TGCGCCAGCAGTGGGCTTGGCAATCAGCCCCAGCATTTT	CASSGLGNQPQHF
TRBJ2-6	NA	TRBV5-6	NA	TGTGCCAGCAGCTTGGAGACTGGGGCCAACGTCCTGACTTTC	CASSLETGANVLTF
TRBJ2-3	NA	TRBV9	NA	TGTGCCAGCAGCGTAGCGGGTGGAACGCAGTATTTT	CASSVAGGTQYF
TRBJ2-1	once	TRBV29-1	NA	TGCAGCGTTGCGGGGGCCACTTCCTCCTACAATGAGCAGTTCTTC	CSVAGATSSYNEQFF
TRBJ1-1	NA	TRBV9	NA	TGTGCCAGCAGCGTAGCTGAGAGAGGGATCAGGAACACTGAAGCTTTCTTT	CASSVAERGIRNTEAFF
TRBJ1-2	NA	TRBV6-1	NA	TGTGCCAGCAGTGAAGCACTATCGGCGAGTAACTATGGCTACACCTTC	CASSEALSASNYGYTF